Listed below are T cell receptor beta chains from one sample, sequenced in a study of blood T cell repertoires in COVID-19. The method was immunoSEQ multiplex PCR; TCRdb's version includes in-frame clones alone and lacks a portion of them. Altogether about 120,000 clones are present, over 70% being singletons, with the ten largest covering almost 30%. The material sequenced was peripheral blood. These receptors were taken from a woman between 70 and 85 years old with acute or convalescent COVID-19. Each CDR3 is given with its conserved first and last residue. The order of the fields is D gene, clone size, V gene, J gene, CDR3 protein, CDR3 DNA. The D gene is left open where the match is weak. Clone sizes are given selectively: once, few, many, or a class where the clone is expanded.

d_call: TRBD1
clone_size: NA
v_call: TRBV30
j_call: TRBJ2-7
cdr3_aa: CAWGTGGREQYF
cdr3_nt: TGTGCCTGGGGGACAGGGGGCCGGGAGCAGTACTTC

d_call: NA
clone_size: NA
v_call: TRBV28
j_call: TRBJ2-5
cdr3_aa: CASSFQFREKETQYF
cdr3_nt: TGTGCCAGCAGTTTTCAGTTTCGGGAGAAAGAGACCCAGTACTTC

d_call: TRBD2
clone_size: once
v_call: TRBV5-1
j_call: TRBJ2-3
cdr3_aa: CASSLAAGGGDTQYF
cdr3_nt: TGCGCCAGCAGCTTGGCGGCGGGGGGAGGAGATACGCAGTATTTT

d_call: TRBD1
clone_size: NA
v_call: TRBV30
j_call: TRBJ1-3
cdr3_aa: CAWRSGGPGNTIYF
cdr3_nt: TGTGCCTGGAGGTCAGGGGGCCCTGGAAACACCATATATTTT

d_call: NA
clone_size: NA
v_call: TRBV18
j_call: TRBJ1-4
cdr3_aa: CASSFNRDYNEKLFF
cdr3_nt: TGTGCCAGCTCTTTCAATCGCGATTATAATGAAAAACTGTTTTTT

d_call: TRBD1
clone_size: NA
v_call: TRBV10-3
j_call: TRBJ1-6
cdr3_aa: CAITGQGPNSPLHF
cdr3_nt: TGTGCCATCACCGGACAGGGTCCGAATTCACCCCTCCACTTT

d_call: NA
clone_size: NA
v_call: TRBV5-5
j_call: TRBJ1-5
cdr3_aa: CASSLAGQIGGHF
cdr3_nt: TGTGCCAGCAGCTTGGCCGGGCAGATCGGGGGGCATTTT

d_call: NA
clone_size: once
v_call: TRBV7-6
j_call: TRBJ1-3
cdr3_aa: CASSTGGLSGNTIYF
cdr3_nt: TGTGCCAGCAGCACCGGGGGTCTATCTGGAAACACCATATATTTT

d_call: NA
clone_size: few
v_call: TRBV10-2
j_call: TRBJ1-2
cdr3_aa: CASRAGDYGYTF
cdr3_nt: TGCGCCAGCAGAGCAGGGGATTATGGCTACACCTTC

d_call: TRBD2
clone_size: once
v_call: TRBV5-4
j_call: TRBJ2-3
cdr3_aa: CASSLAASGSTDTQYF
cdr3_nt: TGTGCCAGCAGCTTGGCGGCTAGCGGAAGCACAGATACGCAGTATTTT

d_call: NA
clone_size: NA
v_call: TRBV15
j_call: TRBJ2-5
cdr3_aa: CATSRDRGGSETQYF
cdr3_nt: TGTGCCACCAGCAGAGATAGGGGGGGCAGTGAGACCCAGTACTTC

d_call: NA
clone_size: NA
v_call: TRBV11-2
j_call: TRBJ1-6
cdr3_aa: CASSPGRGSYNSPLHF
cdr3_nt: TGTGCCAGCAGCCCAGGGCGGGGATCCTATAATTCACCCCTCCACTTT

d_call: TRBD1
clone_size: NA
v_call: TRBV9
j_call: TRBJ2-5
cdr3_aa: CASSVDGTGQETQYF
cdr3_nt: TGTGCCAGCAGCGTAGACGGGACAGGGCAAGAGACCCAGTACTTC

d_call: TRBD1
clone_size: NA
v_call: TRBV30
j_call: TRBJ1-3
cdr3_aa: CAWSPTGVGGNTIYF
cdr3_nt: TGTGCCTGGAGTCCGACAGGGGTCGGTGGAAACACCATATATTTT

d_call: NA
clone_size: NA
v_call: TRBV6-5
j_call: TRBJ2-3
cdr3_aa: CASSYSWAQDTQYF
cdr3_nt: TGTGCCAGCAGTTACTCTTGGGCACAAGATACGCAGTATTTT

d_call: NA
clone_size: NA
v_call: TRBV6-5
j_call: TRBJ2-5
cdr3_aa: CASSQGGTQYF
cdr3_nt: TGTGCCAGCTCCCAGGGTGGGACCCAGTACTTC

d_call: NA
clone_size: NA
v_call: TRBV9
j_call: TRBJ1-5
cdr3_aa: CASSVVGEGQPQHF
cdr3_nt: TGTGCCAGCAGCGTAGTAGGGGAAGGACAGCCCCAGCATTTT

d_call: TRBD1
clone_size: NA
v_call: TRBV12-3/TRBV12-4
j_call: TRBJ2-7
cdr3_aa: CASRTGRNYEQYF
cdr3_nt: TGTGCCAGCCGGACAGGAAGAAACTACGAGCAGTACTTC

d_call: NA
clone_size: NA
v_call: TRBV28
j_call: TRBJ2-7
cdr3_aa: CASSPPGGNGYEQYF
cdr3_nt: TGTGCCAGCAGTCCCCCTGGGGGCAACGGCTACGAGCAGTACTTC

d_call: NA
clone_size: NA
v_call: TRBV5-1
j_call: TRBJ1-3
cdr3_aa: CASSLSNEGNTIYF
cdr3_nt: TGCGCCAGCAGCTTAAGCAATGAGGGAAACACCATATATTTT

d_call: NA
clone_size: NA
v_call: TRBV5-4
j_call: TRBJ1-4
cdr3_aa: CASSPGGARNEKLFF
cdr3_nt: TGTGCCAGCAGCCCCGGGGGGGCCCGGAATGAAAAACTGTTTTTT

d_call: NA
clone_size: NA
v_call: TRBV3-1/TRBV3-2
j_call: TRBJ1-5
cdr3_aa: CASSQDGKGSNQPQHF
cdr3_nt: TGTGCCAGCAGCCAAGATGGGAAGGGGAGCAATCAGCCCCAGCATTTT

d_call: NA
clone_size: NA
v_call: TRBV5-4
j_call: TRBJ2-3
cdr3_aa: CASSLVSSSGTQYF
cdr3_nt: TGTGCCAGCAGCTTGGTCTCTAGTTCGGGTACGCAGTATTTT

d_call: NA
clone_size: NA
v_call: TRBV15
j_call: TRBJ1-3
cdr3_aa: CATSRDTGSGNTIYF
cdr3_nt: TGTGCCACCAGCAGAGATACAGGGAGCGGAAACACCATATATTTT

d_call: TRBD2
clone_size: NA
v_call: TRBV28
j_call: TRBJ2-5
cdr3_aa: CASRGTSGGQETQYF
cdr3_nt: TGTGCCAGCAGAGGGACTAGCGGGGGCCAAGAGACCCAGTACTTC

d_call: TRBD1
clone_size: NA
v_call: TRBV29-1
j_call: TRBJ1-4
cdr3_aa: CSGWRGQEDEKLFF
cdr3_nt: TGCAGCGGTTGGAGGGGGCAGGAGGACGAAAAACTGTTTTTT

d_call: NA
clone_size: NA
v_call: TRBV11-2
j_call: TRBJ1-1
cdr3_aa: CASSLVPGGTEAFF
cdr3_nt: TGTGCCAGCAGCTTAGTCCCGGGAGGCACTGAAGCTTTCTTT

d_call: TRBD2
clone_size: NA
v_call: TRBV6-4
j_call: TRBJ2-1
cdr3_aa: CASRASGGPDYEQFF
cdr3_nt: TGTGCCAGCAGGGCTAGCGGGGGGCCGGACTATGAGCAGTTCTTC

d_call: NA
clone_size: NA
v_call: TRBV6-5
j_call: TRBJ1-5
cdr3_aa: CASTGGYSNQPQHF
cdr3_nt: TGTGCCAGCACGGGTGGCTATAGCAATCAGCCCCAGCATTTT

d_call: NA
clone_size: NA
v_call: TRBV24-1
j_call: TRBJ2-3
cdr3_aa: CATQRGTDTQYF
cdr3_nt: TGTGCCACCCAGCGGGGCACAGATACGCAGTATTTT

d_call: TRBD1
clone_size: NA
v_call: TRBV24-1
j_call: TRBJ1-2
cdr3_aa: CATSDFRDREFYGYTF
cdr3_nt: TGTGCCACCAGTGACTTCCGGGACAGGGAATTCTATGGCTACACCTTC

d_call: TRBD2
clone_size: NA
v_call: TRBV27
j_call: TRBJ2-2
cdr3_aa: CASRSSALAGDTGELFF
cdr3_nt: TGTGCCAGCAGGTCCTCCGCCCTAGCGGGGGACACCGGGGAGCTGTTTTTT

d_call: NA
clone_size: NA
v_call: TRBV7-9
j_call: TRBJ2-1
cdr3_aa: CASILHGYNEQFF
cdr3_nt: TGTGCCAGCATCCTCCACGGGTACAATGAGCAGTTCTTC

d_call: TRBD1
clone_size: NA
v_call: TRBV5-6
j_call: TRBJ2-1
cdr3_aa: CASSYRTGGYHNEQFF
cdr3_nt: TGTGCCAGCAGCTATAGGACAGGGGGCTACCACAATGAGCAGTTCTTC

d_call: NA
clone_size: NA
v_call: TRBV7-3
j_call: TRBJ1-3
cdr3_aa: CASSLTTGSGNTIYF
cdr3_nt: TGTGCCAGCAGCTTAACGACAGGCTCTGGAAACACCATATATTTT

d_call: NA
clone_size: NA
v_call: TRBV2
j_call: TRBJ1-6
cdr3_aa: CASSEDSSYNSPLHF
cdr3_nt: TGTGCCAGCAGTGAGGACAGCTCCTATAATTCACCCCTCCACTTT

d_call: TRBD1
clone_size: NA
v_call: TRBV11-2
j_call: TRBJ1-3
cdr3_aa: CASSLGPGQGSSGNTIYF
cdr3_nt: TGTGCCAGCAGCTTAGGACCGGGACAGGGGTCCTCTGGAAACACCATATATTTT

d_call: TRBD1
clone_size: NA
v_call: TRBV29-1
j_call: TRBJ1-2
cdr3_aa: CSVEGGTGTSYGYTF
cdr3_nt: TGCAGCGTTGAAGGTGGGACAGGGACCAGCTATGGCTACACCTTC

d_call: TRBD2
clone_size: once
v_call: TRBV5-1
j_call: TRBJ2-1
cdr3_aa: CASSLRGGLDNEQFF
cdr3_nt: TGCGCCAGCAGCTTGCGGGGGGGCCTGGACAATGAGCAGTTCTTC

d_call: NA
clone_size: NA
v_call: TRBV10-3
j_call: TRBJ1-1
cdr3_aa: CAIKGNTDTEAFF
cdr3_nt: TGTGCCATCAAGGGGAATACGGACACTGAAGCTTTCTTT

d_call: TRBD2
clone_size: NA
v_call: TRBV7-9
j_call: TRBJ2-5
cdr3_aa: CASSLPVGGVETQYF
cdr3_nt: TGTGCCAGCAGCTTACCGGTCGGGGGGGTTGAGACCCAGTACTTC

d_call: NA
clone_size: few
v_call: TRBV28
j_call: TRBJ1-2
cdr3_aa: CASSLGSFPFNYGYTF
cdr3_nt: TGTGCCAGCAGTTTAGGGAGCTTCCCTTTTAACTATGGCTACACCTTC

d_call: NA
clone_size: NA
v_call: TRBV28
j_call: TRBJ2-5
cdr3_aa: CASSFAGRGSGETQYF
cdr3_nt: TGTGCCAGCAGTTTTGCGGGGCGGGGCTCGGGGGAGACCCAGTACTTC

d_call: TRBD1
clone_size: NA
v_call: TRBV24-1
j_call: TRBJ1-2
cdr3_aa: CATSDGQDGYTF
cdr3_nt: TGTGCCACCAGTGATGGACAGGATGGCTACACCTTC

d_call: NA
clone_size: NA
v_call: TRBV5-4
j_call: TRBJ2-3
cdr3_aa: CASSLFQTRPSTDTQYF
cdr3_nt: TGTGCCAGCAGCTTGTTCCAGACTAGGCCAAGCACAGATACGCAGTATTTT

d_call: TRBD1
clone_size: NA
v_call: TRBV28
j_call: TRBJ1-3
cdr3_aa: CASREGTGTIYF
cdr3_nt: TGTGCCAGCAGGGAAGGGACAGGCACCATATATTTT

d_call: NA
clone_size: NA
v_call: TRBV2
j_call: TRBJ1-5
cdr3_aa: CASSEVQGYQPQHF
cdr3_nt: TGTGCCAGCAGTGAAGTTCAGGGCTATCAGCCCCAGCATTTT

d_call: NA
clone_size: NA
v_call: TRBV28
j_call: TRBJ1-6
cdr3_aa: CASSLPAGSPLHF
cdr3_nt: TGTGCCAGCAGTCTACCCGCAGGGTCACCCCTCCACTTT

d_call: TRBD1
clone_size: once
v_call: TRBV4-2
j_call: TRBJ1-4
cdr3_aa: CASSPGTGSSATNEKLFF
cdr3_nt: TGTGCCAGCAGCCCCGGGACAGGATCCTCTGCAACTAATGAAAAACTGTTTTTT

d_call: NA
clone_size: few
v_call: TRBV24-1
j_call: TRBJ1-2
cdr3_aa: CATSDSGGNYGYTF
cdr3_nt: TGTGCCACCAGTGATTCAGGAGGGAACTATGGCTACACCTTC

d_call: TRBD2
clone_size: NA
v_call: TRBV7-6
j_call: TRBJ2-7
cdr3_aa: CASSLASGSSYEQYF
cdr3_nt: TGTGCCAGCAGCTTAGCTAGCGGGAGCTCCTACGAGCAGTACTTC

d_call: TRBD1
clone_size: NA
v_call: TRBV30
j_call: TRBJ1-2
cdr3_aa: CAWSLGGLSGYTF
cdr3_nt: TGTGCCTGGAGTTTAGGGGGCCTGAGTGGCTACACCTTC

d_call: NA
clone_size: NA
v_call: TRBV6-5
j_call: TRBJ2-3
cdr3_aa: CASSYAHTGFTDTQYF
cdr3_nt: TGTGCCAGCAGTTACGCTCATACAGGGTTCACAGATACGCAGTATTTT

d_call: NA
clone_size: once
v_call: TRBV30
j_call: TRBJ2-5
cdr3_aa: CAWSSGLQQETQYF
cdr3_nt: TGTGCCTGGAGTTCGGGACTGCAACAAGAGACCCAGTACTTC

d_call: TRBD1
clone_size: NA
v_call: TRBV6-5
j_call: TRBJ2-3
cdr3_aa: CASTSGQGADTQYF
cdr3_nt: TGTGCCAGCACCTCGGGACAGGGGGCAGATACGCAGTATTTT

d_call: NA
clone_size: once
v_call: TRBV2
j_call: TRBJ1-2
cdr3_aa: CASLINYGYTF
cdr3_nt: TGTGCCAGCCTTATTAACTATGGCTACACCTTC

d_call: TRBD1
clone_size: NA
v_call: TRBV27
j_call: TRBJ1-5
cdr3_aa: CASSLSAGGGGNQPQHF
cdr3_nt: TGTGCCAGCAGTTTATCGGCAGGGGGCGGTGGCAATCAGCCCCAGCATTTT

d_call: NA
clone_size: NA
v_call: TRBV12-5
j_call: TRBJ2-5
cdr3_aa: CASGLGQQETQYF
cdr3_nt: TGTGCTAGTGGTTTGGGACAGCAAGAGACCCAGTACTTC

d_call: NA
clone_size: NA
v_call: TRBV5-4
j_call: TRBJ1-2
cdr3_aa: CASSQTGIYGYTF
cdr3_nt: TGTGCCAGCAGCCAAACCGGGATCTATGGCTACACCTTC